This entry features one T cell receptor (beta chain) sequence. Germline values: CDR1 SGHNT, CDR2 YYREEE (reference sequence). The CDR3 runs 14 residues. V was trimmed by 1 base and J by 7 bases, leaving 12 bases between them. This sample is drawn from a study of blood T cell repertoires in COVID-19. About the study: The study drew acute and convalescent COVID-19 samples from the United States, Italy and Spain. From T cells, B-cell-depleted T cells, or PBMCs came the material, which was cDNA or gDNA.

Sequencing was performed with immunoSEQ multiplex PCR; in TCRdb, only in-frame clones are kept and a portion is missing. The profile shows fewer than 300,000 clones, around 86% of them singletons. Cohort allocation depended upon clinical history that participants reported. Recovered status applied to Cohort 3 donors who had two consecutive negative PCRs. It also applied to those with clearance or with symptom resolution. This receptor was obtained from a man younger than 35 who had recovered from COVID-19. The chain recombines TRBV5-4 with TRBJ2-1; weak D call: TRBD2 (6 bases). The sequenced material came from PBMCs or T cells enriched from blood (not recorded which). CDR3 bases: TGTGCCAGCAGCTTGCGGTTCCGGGGGAATGAGCAGTTCTTC. Its protein is CASSLRFRGNEQFF.